These 13 T cell receptor beta chains were all obtained from the same sample, sequenced in a study of T cell changes during pregnancy in multiple sclerosis. Clones were sequenced by immunoSEQ multiplex PCR, and TCRdb holds only the in-frame ones, with some missing. Of 12,000 to 15,000 clones listed, approximately 93% were seen once; the top ten hold approximately 2.8%. The source was peripheral blood, collected in the second trimester of pregnancy. Receptors were obtained from a female donor in good health, enrolled as a control in a pregnancy study.

The rearrangement joins TRBV19 to TRBJ1-3; 11 bases fit TRBD1. Germline lookup yields CDR1 LNHDA and CDR2 SQIVND (reference sequence). CDR3 length: 15 residues. V shed 2 bases, J shed 8 bases, and the junction held 5 bases outside the gene matches. CDR3 sequence reads: CASSIPGQGAYTIYF. Here the CDR3 DNA reads TGTGCCAGTAGTATACCCGGACAGGGGGCATACACCATATATTTT.

The V gene is TRBV2, the J gene TRBJ1-2, with a tentative D call TRBD1 (5 bases). This CDR3 region has 13 residues. Germline V gives CDR1 SNHLY, CDR2 FYNNEI. V lost 7 bases and J lost 2, with 11 bases in between. The CDR3: CASIPRGNYGYTF. The CDR3 region has the DNA TGTGCCAGCATCCCCCGGGGGAACTATGGCTACACCTTC.

The chain is built from TRBV7-9 and TRBJ2-7; 10 bases are a match to TRBD2. From germline, CDR1 is SEHNR and CDR2 FQNEAQ (reference sequence). The CDR3 has 18 residues. J was trimmed by 3 bases and V by 2 bases; bases with no gene match: 13. CDR3 sequence (DNA): TGTGCCAGCAGCTTACAGGGCGCGGGGACTAGCGCCAGCTACGAGCAGTACTTC. This sequence encodes CASSLQGAGTSASYEQYF.

In the case of this clone: Mismatch with germline at one junction end may stem from a read error. The CDR3 spells CASKKDTSF. The CDR3 nucleotides are TGCGCCAGCAAGAAGGACACCTCCTTC. The V gene is TRBV23-1, the J gene TRBJ1-2, with D possibly matching TRBD1 (5 bases). TRBV23-1 belongs to the ORF category, with a function that is uncertain. This CDR3 spans 9 amino acids.

This chain uses TRBV10-3 with TRBJ1-1, with 7 bases matching TRBD1. The CDR3 spans 14 residues. CDR1 and CDR2 (germline): ENHRY, SYGVKD. The junction had 6 bases not matched to a gene; V was cut back by 7 bases and J by 1 base. The CDR3 here is CAINSPGGNTEAFF. The CDR3 DNA is TGTGCCATCAATTCCCCAGGGGGGAACACTGAAGCTTTCTTT.

This clone was observed a single time. This chain links TRBV9 with TRBJ1-2, with 7 bases lining up with TRBD1. V lost 3 bases to trimming and J lost 4 bases; unmatched junction nucleotides: 9. Germline CDR1 SGDLS, CDR2 YYNGEE. The CDR3 has 15 residues. The CDR3 region has the DNA TGTGCCAGCAGCGAGGGGGCGGGTCTGGGCTATGGCTACACCTTC. Protein sequence: CASSEGAGLGYGYTF.

The chain joins TRBV6-4 to TRBJ1-4, with a possible D match to TRBD1 (5 bases). Germline values: CDR1 MRHNA, CDR2 SNTAGT. The length of the CDR3 is 16 residues. The germline V and J ends were trimmed by 7 bases and 2 bases, with 17 bases remaining between them. The DNA of the CDR3 is TGTGCCAGCACTCCAAGGGGAAAAAGGACTAATGAAAAACTGTTTTTT. The encoded protein is CASTPRGKRTNEKLFF.

This clone was seen a single time. The chain carries TRBV28 and TRBJ2-3, with 8 bases matching TRBD2. The CDR3 covers 13 residues. Trimming at V came to 11 bases and at J to 4 bases, leaving 8 bases not matched to a gene. Germline V gives CDR1 MDHEN, CDR2 SYDVKM. The CDR3 DNA sequence: TGTGCCGGCCAGGGACTAGGCGCAGATACGCAGTATTTT. This encodes CAGQGLGADTQYF.

This clone was seen just once. The DNA of the CDR3 is TGTGCCAGCAGCTCAACACCGGGACTAGAACAGTTCTTC. Its protein is CASSSTPGLEQFF. J is TRBJ2-1 and V is TRBV7-2; 8 nucleotides line up with TRBD2. The CDR3 consists of 13 residues. The germline V gene encodes CDR1 SGHTA and CDR2 FQGNSA. The V segment lost 4 bases and the J segment 13 bases; nucleotides outside the gene matches: 9.

The chain is built from TRBV5-4 and TRBJ1-5; 7 bases line up with TRBD1. The length of the CDR3 is 15 residues. The V gene's germline CDR1 is SGHNT and CDR2 YYREEE (reference sequence). After removal of 0 bases from V and 4 bases from J, the junction contained 4 bases not matched to a gene. The CDR3 is CASSLGGTENQPQHF. For the CDR3, the DNA is TGTGCCAGCAGCTTGGGTGGGACAGAAAATCAGCCCCAGCATTTT.

CDR3 bases: TGTGCCAGTAGTACCCAACTCTACAATGAGCAGTTCTTC. Translated: CASSTQLYNEQFF. The V gene is TRBV19, the J gene TRBJ2-1; D remains unclear. V lost 4 bases and J 3 bases, leaving 7 bases between the germline ends. The CDR3 covers 13 residues. The germline gives CDR1 LNHDA, CDR2 SQIVND (reference sequence). The full variable domain, with the rest looked up from reference TRBV19 and TRBJ2-1, is DGGITQSPKYLFRKEGQNVTLSCEQNLNHDAMYWYRQDPGQGLRLIYYSQIVNDFQKGDIAEGYSVSREKKESFPLTVTSAQKNPTAFYLCASSTQLYNEQFFGPGTRLTVL.

This rearrangement joins TRBV12-2 to TRBJ1-5. TRBV12-2 is designated a pseudogene. The CDR3 is made up of 16 amino acids. CDR3 DNA: TGTGCAAGTCGCTTAGATGGGGGGGGAAGGAGGCAGCCCCAGCATTTT. Translating gives CASRLDGGGRRQPQHF.

V is TRBV29-1 and J is TRBJ1-1, with TRBD1 matching over 7 bases. Germline assignment: CDR1 SQVTM and CDR2 ANQGSEA. CDR3 length equals 13 residues. J lost 4 bases, V lost 1 base, and 3 bases had no gene match. The CDR3 DNA reads as TGCAGCGTTGAAGGAGCAGGGGGCACTGAAGCTTTCTTT. It yields the protein CSVEGAGGTEAFF.